The entry below describes one TCR beta chain. The data originate from a study of Ad26.COV2.S vaccination and SARS-CoV-2 variants. Stated treatment: about 20 received Ad26.COV2.S at low or high dose, single or two shots; 5 received placebo; per-sample allocation not given. Sample collection was performed on day 63 after the first vaccine or placebo injection. The CDR3 has 16 amino acids. Germline loops: CDR1 SGHTA, CDR2 FQGNSA. V was pared by 1 base and J by 5 bases, with 5 bases of the junction left unmatched. The assay was immunoSEQ multiplex PCR, and TCRdb's table has in-frame clones only and misses some. Of roughly 500,000 clones in the sample, approximately 90% were seen once.

The V call is TRBV7-2, the J call TRBJ2-5; 12 bases map to TRBD2. The TCR was taken from a person between 18 and 59 years old who received the Ad26.COV2.S COVID-19 vaccine or a placebo. Sequencing was performed on peripheral blood, taken in a trial of Ad26.COV2.S vaccine versus placebo. For the CDR3, the DNA is TGTGCCAGCAGCTTAGGGCTAGCGGGAGGGCTTGAGACCCAGTACTTC. It specifies CASSLGLAGGLETQYF.